The clone carrying this T cell receptor beta chain was counted a few times. The primer mix had 60 Vbeta and 13 Jbeta primers. Profiling relied on immunoSEQ multiplex PCR, and the TCRdb table lists in-frame clones only, not all of them. The sample records some 120,000 clones, 75% to 85% being singletons. The sample comes from a study of cytomegalovirus exposure and HLA in healthy donors. V lost 1 base, J lost 5 bases, and 8 bases stayed unmatched. In germline, CDR1 is MGHRA, CDR2 YSYEKL. The CDR3 is 17 residues long. The receptor comes from a male donor in good health and CMV-seronegative. The material sequenced was PBMCs. The chain recombines TRBV4-1 with TRBJ2-1, with 10 bases matching TRBD2. The CDR3 here is CASSQAPSGSLHNEQFF. For the CDR3, the DNA is TGCGCCAGCAGCCAAGCTCCTAGCGGGAGTCTACACAATGAGCAGTTCTTC.